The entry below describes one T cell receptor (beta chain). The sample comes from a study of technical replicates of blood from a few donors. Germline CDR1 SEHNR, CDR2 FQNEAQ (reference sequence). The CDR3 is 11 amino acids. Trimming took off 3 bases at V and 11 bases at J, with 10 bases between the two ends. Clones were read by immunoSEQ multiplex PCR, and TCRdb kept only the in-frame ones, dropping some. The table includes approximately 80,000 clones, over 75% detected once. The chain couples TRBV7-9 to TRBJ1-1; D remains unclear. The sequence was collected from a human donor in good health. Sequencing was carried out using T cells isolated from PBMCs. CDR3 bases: TGTGCCAGCAGCTTTTCAGGTGACGCTTTCTTT. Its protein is CASSFSGDAFF.